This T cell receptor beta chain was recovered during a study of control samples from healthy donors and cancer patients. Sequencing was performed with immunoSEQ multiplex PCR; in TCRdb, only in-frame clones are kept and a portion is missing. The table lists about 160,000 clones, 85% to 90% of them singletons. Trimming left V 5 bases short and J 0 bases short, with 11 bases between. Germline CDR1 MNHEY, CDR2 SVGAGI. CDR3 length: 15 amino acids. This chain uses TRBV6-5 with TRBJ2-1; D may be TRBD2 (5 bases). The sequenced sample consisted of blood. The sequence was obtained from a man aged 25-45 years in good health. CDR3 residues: CASSPLASSYNEQFF. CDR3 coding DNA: TGTGCCAGCAGTCCTTTAGCGTCCTCCTACAATGAGCAGTTCTTC.